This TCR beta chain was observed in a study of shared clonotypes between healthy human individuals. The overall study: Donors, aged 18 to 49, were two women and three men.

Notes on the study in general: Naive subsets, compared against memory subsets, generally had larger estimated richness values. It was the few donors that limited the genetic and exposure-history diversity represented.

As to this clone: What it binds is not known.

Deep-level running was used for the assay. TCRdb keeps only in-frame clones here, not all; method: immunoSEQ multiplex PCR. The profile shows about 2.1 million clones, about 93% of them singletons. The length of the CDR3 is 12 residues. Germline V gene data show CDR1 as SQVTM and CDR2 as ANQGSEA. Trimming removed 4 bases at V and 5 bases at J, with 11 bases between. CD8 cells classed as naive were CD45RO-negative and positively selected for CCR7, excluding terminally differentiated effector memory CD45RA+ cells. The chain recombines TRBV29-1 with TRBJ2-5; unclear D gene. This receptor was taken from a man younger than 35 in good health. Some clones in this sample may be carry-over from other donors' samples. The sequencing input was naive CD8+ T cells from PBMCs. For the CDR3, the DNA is TGCAGCGTTGTGAACCTTGGGGAGACCCAGTACTTC. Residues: CSVVNLGETQYF.